This record concerns one TCR beta chain sequence. The time point was: pre-treatment sample, taken before nivolumab and TIL therapy. The sample originates from a study of TIL therapy for anti-PD-1-resistant metastatic lung cancer. Across the whole study: Tumors had a median PD-L1 proportion score of approximately 6.4%. Tumors carried a median roughly 1.5 non-synonymous mutations per megabase.

Sequencing used immunoSEQ v3. The table came from immunoSEQ multiplex PCR; TCRdb's copy has only in-frame clones and leaves some out. The sample shows 20,000 to 25,000 clones, 78% of them seen only once. Sequenced material: blood, taken at baseline. This TCR came from a person between 25 and 79 years old with non-small cell lung cancer.

CDR3: CASSQSPGEQYF. CDR3 bases: TGTGCCAGCAGCCAGAGCCCTGGCGAGCAGTACTTC. J is TRBJ2-7 and V is TRBV11-1; no firm D call. The V end was cut by 5 bases, the J end by 6 bases, with 11 bases between. CDR3 length: 12 residues. Germline V gives CDR1 SGHAT, CDR2 FQDESV (reference sequence).